Following are 27 T cell receptor beta chains from one sample sequenced in a study of T cells in Graves' hyperthyroidism and ophthalmopathy. RNA transcripts yielded amplified TCR beta CDR3 regions. RT-PCR in the first round (using the HTBI primer set) targeted the TCR CDR3. From the multiplex PCR reads, TCRdb called clonotypes with MiXCR, one entry per CDR3 protein. Counted here are 450,000 to 650,000 distinct CDR3 sequences, 17% occurring once; the ten biggest clones make up roughly 18%. The sample consisted of blood. These receptors were collected from a woman younger than 35 with Graves' ophthalmopathy.

This clonotype was seen at least ten times. The genes are TRBV6-5 and TRBJ1-1; D call uncertain. CDR3 length equals 16 residues. V was cut by 0 bases and J by 4 bases, with 15 bases left in between. Germline values: CDR1 MNHEY, CDR2 SVGAGI. CDR3 in amino acids: CASSYSSPGTGTEAFF. CDR3 sequence (DNA): TGTGCCAGCAGTTACTCCTCCCCCGGTACCGGCACTGAAGCTTTCTTT.

At least ten counts were recorded for this clonotype. J is TRBJ2-7 and V is TRBV27; D is possibly TRBD1 or TRBD2 (5 bases each). The germline CDR1 and CDR2 sequences are MNHEY and SMNVEV (reference sequence). The CDR3 is made up of 12 amino acids. Trimming shortened V by 8 bases and J by 4 bases, and 12 bases separated the two germline ends. This CDR3 is CASGAGSYEQYF. Here the CDR3 DNA reads TGTGCCAGCGGGGCAGGGAGTTACGAGCAGTACTTC.

The chain recombines TRBV19 with TRBJ1-4, with 9 bases aligning to TRBD1. The CDR3 totals 13 residues. Trimming cost V 8 bases and J 8 bases; bases outside gene matches: 6. The germline V gene encodes CDR1 LNHDA and CDR2 SQIVND (reference sequence). CDR3 protein: CASEDRGAEKLFF. The CDR3 region has the DNA TGTGCCAGTGAAGACAGGGGGGCGGAAAAACTGTTTTTT.

This clonotype has a count of ten or more. This sequence joins TRBV20-1 and TRBJ2-2; D uncertain. Trimming took 5 bases from V and 4 from J, leaving 14 bases between them. This CDR3 comprises 14 residues. CDR1 is DFQATT and CDR2 is SNEGSKA in the germline V gene (reference sequence). The CDR3 nucleotides are TGCAGTGCTGCCCGCCTCGCGGCCACCGGGGAGCTGTTTTTT. It codes for CSAARLAATGELFF.

This clonotype has more than one count but fewer than ten. The CDR3 sequence: CASSLWRAGSNSPLHF. CDR3 nucleotide sequence: TGTGCCAGCAGCCTCTGGAGGGCAGGCTCCAATTCACCCCTCCACTTT. This chain connects TRBV5-5 to TRBJ1-6; D unresolved. The CDR3 is 16 residues long. Looked up from germline, CDR1 is SGHKS and CDR2 is YYEKEE (reference sequence). The V end lost 4 bases, the J end lost 7 bases, and 18 bases lay between the germline ends. Using reference TRBV5-5 and TRBJ1-6 for the parts outside the CDR3, the full variable domain is DAGVTQSPTHLIKTRGQQVTLRCSPISGHKSVSWYQQVLGQGPQFIFQYYEKEERGRGNFPDRFSARQFPNYSSELNVNALLLGDSALYLCASSLWRAGSNSPLHFGNGTRLTVT.

This clonotype has a count of ten or more. The chain employs TRBV29-1 and TRBJ1-1; no clear D. Looked up from germline, CDR1 is SQVTM and CDR2 is ANQGSEA. This CDR3 region has 12 residues. The V end lost 7 bases, the J end lost 1 base, and 10 bases lay between the germline ends. The CDR3 nucleotides read TGCAGCGGGACGTTTGGGAACACTGAAGCTTTCTTT. Translated, it gives CSGTFGNTEAFF.

This clonotype was seen many times. V and J are TRBV5-4 and TRBJ2-5, with D perhaps being TRBD1 or TRBD2 (7 bases each). With 0 bases removed from V and 5 bases from J, the gap between germline ends came to 14 bases. The length of the CDR3 is 15 residues. Germline V gives CDR1 SGHNT, CDR2 YYREEE (reference sequence). The CDR3 DNA reads TGTGCCAGCAGCTTGGAGTACAGGGGAGGGGAGACCCAGTACTTC. It specifies CASSLEYRGGETQYF. The full variable domain, its missing parts supplied by reference TRBV5-4 and TRBJ2-5, is ETGVTQSPTHLIKTRGQQVTLRCSSQSGHNTVSWYQQALGQGPQFIFQYYREEENGRGNFPPRFSGLQFPNYSSELNVNALELDDSALYLCASSLEYRGGETQYFGPGTRLLVL.

The table lists this clonotype with many counts. This sequence joins TRBV20-1 and TRBJ2-3, with 11 bases lining up with TRBD1. The CDR3 runs to 15 residues. Germline values: CDR1 DFQATT, CDR2 SNEGSKA (reference sequence). The V segment lost 6 bases and the J segment 4 bases; nucleotides outside the gene matches: 9. In nucleotides, the CDR3 is TGCAGTGCCCGGACAGGGGGCGACGTGGCAGATACGCAGTATTTT. Encoded protein: CSARTGGDVADTQYF.

A word on this clonotype: A much more abundant neighbour one base away suggests this may be a read error. This sequence joins TRBV9 and TRBJ1-4; D is unresolved. The CDR3 is 15 residues long. The germline V gene encodes CDR1 SGDLS and CDR2 YYNGEE. V was pared by 3 bases and J by 5 bases, with 14 bases between. The CDR3 nucleotides are TGTGCCAGCAGCGCCTTGAAAGGTCCGAATGAAAAACTGTTTTTT. Translating it yields CASSALKGPNEKLFF.

This clonotype was found a few times. The rearrangement uses TRBV29-1 and TRBJ1-2; TRBD1 is a possible D gene (6 bases). The germline V gene encodes CDR1 SQVTM and CDR2 ANQGSEA. The CDR3 is made up of 12 amino acids. Trimming pared 7 bases from V and 7 bases from J, leaving 16 bases between. CDR3 sequence reads: CSASWGASGYTF. The CDR3 DNA is TGCAGCGCCTCATGGGGGGCGAGTGGCTACACCTTC.

This sequence joins TRBV18 and TRBJ1-5; D is unclear. Trimming pared 2 bases from V and 2 bases from J, leaving 10 bases between. The CDR3 sequence is 15 residues long. Germline V gene sequence: CDR1 KGHSH, CDR2 LQKENI. The CDR3 reads CASSPSQAGNQPQHF. The CDR3, as DNA: TGTGCCAGCTCACCATCCCAGGCCGGCAATCAGCCCCAGCATTTT.

This clonotype was observed a few times. The chain carries TRBV4-1 and TRBJ1-1; no definite D call. CDR1 MGHRA and CDR2 YSYEKL come from the germline V gene. Trimming stripped 4 bases from V and 0 bases from J, with 12 bases between. CDR3 size: 15 residues. Written as DNA, the CDR3 is TGCGCCAGCAGCCTAAAGACGGGCTTGAACACTGAAGCTTTCTTT. It codes for CASSLKTGLNTEAFF.

In its sample, this clonotype was seen a few times. The J gene is TRBJ2-2, the V gene TRBV7-6; D is perhaps TRBD1 (5 bases). The CDR3 has 15 residues. Trimming left V 5 bases short and J 5 bases short, with 15 bases between. Germline values: CDR1 SGHVS, CDR2 FNYEAQ. CDR3 amino acids: CASSPMGPRTGELFF. CDR3 nucleotide sequence: TGTGCCAGCAGCCCGATGGGGCCCCGAACCGGGGAGCTGTTTTTT.

This clonotype was seen a few times. This chain joins TRBV6-1 and TRBJ2-5; the match to TRBD1 covers 8 bases. CDR1 and CDR2 from the germline V gene are MNHNS and SASEGT. Trimming cost V 3 bases and J 5 bases; bases outside gene matches: 5. CDR3 length: 14 residues. The CDR3 region has the DNA TGTGCCAGCAGTGACCGACAGGGGACGGAGACCCAGTACTTC. Translation gives CASSDRQGTETQYF.

This clonotype was counted ten times or more. V gene TRBV7-2 combines with J gene TRBJ2-7; D might be TRBD1 or TRBD2, each matching 5 bases. The CDR3 sequence is 16 residues long. V dropped 2 bases and J dropped 1 base, with 15 bases sitting between them. The germline gives CDR1 SGHTA, CDR2 FQGNSA. CDR3 loop: CASSLNARDVSYEQYF. CDR3 DNA sequence: TGTGCCAGCAGCTTAAACGCCAGGGACGTATCCTACGAGCAGTACTTC.

This clonotype was seen only a few times. Sequence at one end of the junction differs from germline and may be a read error. J is TRBJ1-2 and V is TRBV6-1, with D possibly TRBD1 on 6 matching bases. CDR1 and CDR2 (germline): MNHNS, SASEGT. There are 13 residues in the CDR3. The CDR3, as DNA: TGTGCCAGCATTGAACAGGGTGTGGATGGCTACACCTTC. This encodes CASIEQGVDGYTF.

This clonotype came up many times. The rearrangement joins TRBV12-5 to TRBJ2-7, with D possibly matching TRBD2 (7 bases). This CDR3 spans 14 amino acids. Looked up from germline, CDR1 is LGHNT and CDR2 is FRNRAP. V gave up 7 bases and J gave up 5 bases, with 18 bases separating them. The CDR3: CASARSGGLDEQYF. As DNA, the CDR3 is TGTGCTAGTGCCCGCTCCGGGGGGCTGGACGAGCAGTACTTC.

This clonotype was detected ten times or more. This chain links TRBV30 with TRBJ1-2, with 8 bases that match TRBD1. J gave up 4 bases and V 1 base, and 2 bases lay outside the gene matches. Germline V gene data show CDR1 as GTSNPN and CDR2 as SVGIG (reference sequence). The CDR3 is 13 residues long. The CDR3: CAWSARGLYGYTF. For the CDR3, the DNA is TGTGCCTGGAGTGCCAGGGGGCTCTATGGCTACACCTTC. Filled out from reference TRBV30 and TRBJ1-2, the complete variable domain reads SQTIHQWPATLVQPVGSPLSLECTVEGTSNPNLYWYRQAAGRGLQLLFYSVGIGQISSEVPQNLSASRPQDRQFILSSKKLLLSDSGFYLCAWSARGLYGYTFGSGTRLTVV.

This clonotype showed up just a few times. This chain joins TRBV28 and TRBJ2-1; 8 bases agree with TRBD1. The V and J ends lost 3 bases and 0 bases, in that order; junction bases with no gene match: 10. The CDR3 has 18 residues. Germline-derived CDR1 and CDR2 are MDHEN and SYDVKM. The CDR3 region has the DNA TGTGCCAGCAGTTTGATTGGGTGGACAGGGAGCTCCTACAATGAGCAGTTCTTC. Protein product: CASSLIGWTGSSYNEQFF.

The sample holds a few counts of this clonotype. The chain is built from TRBV5-6 and TRBJ2-1; tentatively, D is TRBD2 (5 bases). Germline CDR1 is SGHDT and CDR2 is YYEEEE. V shed 5 bases and J shed 0 bases, with 12 bases lying between them. The length of the CDR3 is 15 residues. CDR3 DNA sequence: TGTGCCAGCAGGGGCGGGTGGAGCTCCTACAATGAGCAGTTCTTC. This encodes CASRGGWSSYNEQFF.

The table lists this clonotype with a few counts. This CDR3 reads CASSVETSGSGYEQFF. The DNA of the CDR3 is TGTGCCAGCAGCGTAGAGACTAGCGGGTCCGGCTATGAGCAGTTCTTC. The J gene is TRBJ2-1, the V gene TRBV9; 10 bases fit TRBD2. The junction had 8 bases not matched to a gene; V was cut back by 0 bases and J by 8 bases. Germline CDR1 SGDLS, CDR2 YYNGEE. The CDR3 extends over 16 amino acids.

The gene calls are TRBV11-2 and TRBJ2-2; D may be TRBD2 (6 bases). Germline lookup yields CDR1 SGHAT and CDR2 FQNNGV. V dropped 0 bases and J dropped 4 bases, with 6 bases sitting between them. The CDR3 sequence is 14 residues long. This chain's CDR3 is CASSLELATGELFF. As DNA, the CDR3 is TGTGCCAGCAGCTTAGAACTAGCCACCGGGGAGCTGTTTTTT.

Ten or more counts support this clonotype. The chain uses TRBV20-1 and TRBJ2-3; D remains unclear. V was trimmed by 3 bases and J by 5 bases, leaving 6 bases between them. The CDR3 sequence is 11 residues long. Per the germline V gene, CDR1 is DFQATT and CDR2 is SNEGSKA (reference sequence). The CDR3 nucleotides are TGCAGTGCTAGTAAGGGAGATACGCAGTATTTT. Translating it yields CSASKGDTQYF.

This clonotype has only a few counts. The chain links TRBV6-5 to TRBJ2-4; 8 positions agree with TRBD2. J gave up 8 bases and V 0 bases, and 12 bases lay outside the gene matches. CDR1 is MNHEY and CDR2 is SVGAGI in the germline V gene. The CDR3 extends over 17 amino acids. CDR3 DNA sequence: TGTGCCAGCAGTTACTCGAGGGTGTCGGGAGGGGGTTACATTCAGTACTTC. It codes for CASSYSRVSGGGYIQYF.

The rearrangement links TRBV3-1 to TRBJ2-3; possible D gene TRBD2, 6 bases. Trimming pared 4 bases from V and 2 bases from J, leaving 7 bases between. Germline lookup yields CDR1 LGHDT and CDR2 YNNKEL (reference sequence). The CDR3 length is 13 residues. CDR3 coding DNA: TGTGCCAGCAGCCGGACTAACACAGATACGCAGTATTTT. Protein product: CASSRTNTDTQYF.

This clonotype occurred many times. The chain uses TRBV7-3 and TRBJ1-3, with D possibly being TRBD1 (6 bases). The CDR3 has 15 residues. Trimming pared 5 bases from V and 4 bases from J, leaving 15 bases between. Germline CDR1 reads SGHTA; CDR2 reads FQGTGA. CDR3 loop: CASSQTGGAGNTIYF. CDR3 sequence (DNA): TGTGCCAGCAGCCAGACAGGAGGCGCGGGAAACACCATATATTTT.

In this sample, this clonotype turned up many times. The genes are TRBV20-1 and TRBJ2-3; D is possibly TRBD1 or TRBD2 (5 bases each). V lost 4 bases and J lost 5, with 16 bases in between. There are 14 residues in the CDR3. CDR1 is DFQATT, CDR2 SNEGSKA, per germline (reference sequence). The DNA of the CDR3 is TGCAGTGCTATGAGAGGGGCGAAAGTAGATACGCAGTATTTT. It specifies CSAMRGAKVDTQYF.